These T cell receptor beta chains were read from a single sample in a study of T-cell memory formation after mild COVID-19. TCRdb passed the 5' RACE reads through MiXCR, listing each CDR3 protein once. The sample records some 200,000 distinct CDR3 sequences, around 9.1% being singletons. The sample taken for sequencing was PBMCs or a T cell subset sorted from them (not recorded which). The receptors were sampled from a man aged 18 to 30 who had mild COVID-19 (a few samples of this study predate the infection). Cell type and time point are not known. Both conserved end residues are part of each CDR3. D genes are given only for firm matches. Clone size appears in some rows only: once, few, many, or a class for an expanded clone.

-	-	TRBV7-6	TRBJ1-5	CASSSGTGWDQPQHF	TGTGCCAGCAGCTCCGGTACAGGGTGGGATCAGCCCCAGCATTTT
-	-	TRBV6-2/TRBV6-3	TRBJ1-6	CASRMRTTYNSPLHF	TGTGCCAGCAGGATGAGGACAACCTATAATTCACCCCTCCACTTT
many	TRBD2	TRBV5-1	TRBJ2-1	CASSLALAGANEQFF	TGCGCCAGCAGCTTGGCCCTAGCGGGGGCCAATGAGCAGTTCTTC
-	TRBD1	TRBV20-1	TRBJ2-3	CSALRQGVGDTQYF	TGCAGTGCTCTTAGACAGGGGGTGGGAGATACGCAGTATTTT
-	TRBD1	TRBV4-2	TRBJ1-3	CASSQEGGAAGNTIYF	TGTGCCAGCAGCCAAGAAGGGGGCGCGGCGGGAAACACCATATATTTT
few	-	TRBV4-3	TRBJ2-5	CASSQERGLGQETQYF	TGCGCCAGCAGCCAAGAGAGGGGGTTGGGCCAAGAGACCCAGTACTTC
few	-	TRBV6-2/TRBV6-3	TRBJ2-1	CASKETVYNEQFF	TGTGCCAGCAAGGAGACAGTCTACAATGAGCAGTTCTTC
few	-	TRBV4-3	TRBJ2-3	CASSPLAELDTQYF	TGCGCCAGCAGCCCACTCGCAGAGCTGGATACGCAGTATTTT
few	-	TRBV6-5	TRBJ2-1	CASSRPGLVNEQFF	TGTGCCAGCAGCCGCCCTGGGCTGGTCAATGAGCAGTTCTTC
many	-	TRBV5-1	TRBJ2-6	CASSPRTVPWERANVLTF	TGCGCCAGCAGCCCACGGACAGTCCCTTGGGAAAGGGCCAACGTCCTGACTTTC
few	-	TRBV7-2	TRBJ1-1	CASREENTEAFF	TGTGCCAGCAGGGAAGAGAACACTGAAGCTTTCTTT
few	TRBD1	TRBV5-1	TRBJ2-3	CASSWDRGLSTDTQYF	TGCGCCAGCAGCTGGGACAGGGGGCTAAGCACAGATACGCAGTATTTT
few	TRBD2	TRBV6-5	TRBJ2-5	CASSWTSRETQYF	TGTGCCAGCAGTTGGACTAGTCGAGAGACCCAGTACTTC
few	-	TRBV7-9	TRBJ2-3	CASVPVTSTDTQYF	TGTGCCAGTGTCCCCGTCACTAGCACAGATACGCAGTATTTT
-	-	TRBV12-3/TRBV12-4	TRBJ1-5	CASSLEGGGPQHF	TGTGCCAGCAGTTTAGAAGGGGGGGGGCCCCAGCATTTT
many	-	TRBV5-1	TRBJ1-5	CASSLGTSNQPQHF	TGCGCCAGCAGCTTGGGGACATCGAATCAGCCCCAGCATTTT
-	-	TRBV4-3	TRBJ1-1	CASSRSHGGTEAEAFF	TGCGCCAGCAGCCGGTCCCACGGGGGGACCGAGGCCGAAGCTTTCTTT
-	-	TRBV6-2/TRBV6-3	TRBJ2-5	CASSYSSASREHLYNEETQYF	TGTGCCAGCAGTTACTCGAGTGCAAGCAGGGAGCACCTTTACAACGAAGAGACCCAGTACTTC
few	-	TRBV7-9	TRBJ1-1	CASSPHTSNTEAFF	TGTGCCAGCAGCCCACACACGTCGAACACTGAAGCTTTCTTT
many	TRBD1	TRBV6-6	TRBJ1-1	CASSPGGTEAFF	TGTGCCAGCAGTCCAGGGGGCACTGAAGCTTTCTTT
-	-	TRBV6-5	TRBJ2-1	CASSYAGNLGEQFF	TGTGCCAGCAGTTACGCGGGGAACCTAGGGGAGCAGTTCTTC
few	TRBD1	TRBV4-2	TRBJ2-7	CASSQGQGRKYF	TGTGCCAGCAGCCAGGGACAGGGGAGGAAGTACTTC
many	-	TRBV7-3	TRBJ1-2	CASSLGPDSNYGYTF	TGTGCCAGCAGCTTGGGGCCAGACTCTAACTATGGCTACACCTTC
-	TRBD1	TRBV5-1	TRBJ1-3	CASSFAGTDFGNTIYF	TGCGCCAGCAGCTTTGCGGGGACAGATTTCGGAAACACCATATATTTT
few	-	TRBV9	TRBJ2-1	CASSAGGQGGEFF	TGTGCCAGCAGCGCAGGCGGGCAGGGGGGGGAGTTCTTC
once	-	TRBV19	TRBJ2-7	CASSIAVGASYEQYF	TGTGCCAGTAGTATAGCCGTCGGGGCCTCCTACGAGCAGTACTTC
few	TRBD1	TRBV6-5	TRBJ2-4	CASSWTGEDSNIQYF	TGTGCCAGCAGTTGGACAGGGGAAGATTCAAACATTCAGTACTTC
few	TRBD1	TRBV5-1	TRBJ2-5	CASGRRSGQQETQYF	TGCGCCAGCGGCCGACGGTCGGGACAGCAAGAGACCCAGTACTTC
-	-	TRBV20-1	TRBJ2-3	CSAGGAGRSTDTQYF	TGCAGTGCTGGTGGGGCCGGACGGAGCACAGATACGCAGTATTTT
-	-	TRBV6-6	TRBJ1-5	CASSYPRGSSNQPQHF	TGTGCCAGCAGTTACCCCCGGGGTAGTAGCAATCAGCCCCAGCATTTT